What follows describes a single T cell receptor beta chain. The specificity of this receptor is unknown. Base qualities are not recorded, but no much larger clone differs from it by a single base. The record originates from a study of T cell responses to AZD1222 COVID-19 vaccine (dated by TCRdb to the early 2020s). Regarding the complete study: AZD1222 recipients given second doses at about 4 weeks or at about 12 weeks were pooled, since spike-specific TCR depth and breadth were not found to differ between the two schedules. A total of approximately 240 trial participants underwent TCR sequencing, of whom around 200 received two doses of AZD1222 and some 26 received two doses of the MenACWY control vaccine. Trial participants were enrolled by age into subgroups of 18-55, 56-69 and 70-plus years, and around 140, 26 and 57 TCR-sequenced participants, respectively, were included in these subgroups. What the research found in general, with its limitations: Most participants were white British and females outnumbered males, and the authors suggested that clonal diversity may have been underestimated. Because no day 14 peak-response samples were available, repertoires were characterized only after the peak T cell response. In the small 56-69-year group, the increase in depth fell short of significance, most likely because of low power. Reportedly, close to half of the unique spike-specific TCRs recognized epitopes lying outside the regions that are mutated in the B.1.351 and B.1.1.7 variants. After two AZD1222 doses, spike-specific TCR breadth and depth were significantly higher than at day 0 and than in MenACWY recipients. The whole spike protein was spanned by vaccine-associated CD4 TCRs, and dominant responses were seen in regions 160-218 and 743-854. Conclusions about previously exposed vaccinees are limited, since just a handful of AZD1222 recipients were seropositive for SARS-CoV-2 at baseline.

Measured from the cysteine to the phenylalanine, the CDR3 is 18 residues long. The entry retains the CDR3 DNA only, 54 bases that are in frame from base 1. V gives up 2 bases and J gives up 0 bases, and the segment between their germline ends measures 19 bases. Based on the germline V gene, the CDR1 and CDR2 sequences are SGHAT and FQNNGV. The CDR3 regions of human TCRbeta chains were analyzed by immunosequencing. The authors' pipeline ran thus. Repertoire TCRs were checked for matches against a reference library of SARS-CoV-2-specific TCRs that had been generated using the MIRA antigen-specificity platform. Breadth was defined as the fraction of unique TCRs that were SARS-CoV-2-associated. Depth was defined as the fraction of total T cells that were SARS-CoV-2-associated. Using the MIRA data, every spike-specific TCR was mapped to the spike region that the TCR reacted to and assigned to either a CD4 or a CD8 class. Log10-transformed breadth and depth values were compared by one-way ANOVA with Sidak's multiple comparisons tests. The immuneACCESS repertoire file appears here via TCRdb, limited to in-frame rearrangements. These files lack a portion of the clones; in checked studies, under half of the deficit traces to unresolved V genes, and the cause of the others is not known. V and J calls and clone size are as listed in that table; D and trimming were resolved from the DNA. The sample table contains fewer than 150,000 clones; only one count was recorded for 90% of them. Roughly 3.2% of the sample comes from the top ten.

The sample's time point label, decoded: baseline before first vaccination. Vaccinee samples were obtained from the UK trials COV001 and COV002, which included a single-blind randomized controlled phase 2/3 trial of AZD1222 (ChAdOx1 nCoV-19) in healthy adults. For TCRbeta chain sequencing, PBMC samples from trial participants were taken at day 0 and at day 28 after the second dose. The sequence links TRBV11-2 to TRBJ1-1; TRBD1 could be the D gene, as 5 bases match. The sequencing here drew on peripheral blood, taken on day 0 of AZD1222 vaccination. The receptor was isolated from an adult in good health. DNA sequence: TGTGCCAGCAGCTTAAGTTCCGGGACGGGTATCATGAACACTGAAGCTTTCTTT. It encodes CASSLSSGTGIMNTEAFF. The full variable domain, completed from the reference TRBV11-2 and TRBJ1-1 proteins outside the CDR3, reads EAGVAQSPRYKIIEKRQSVAFWCNPISGHATLYWYQQILGQGPKLLIQFQNNGVVDDSQLPKDRFSAERLKGVDSTLKIQPAKLEDSAVYLCASSLSSGTGIMNTEAFFGQGTRLTVV.